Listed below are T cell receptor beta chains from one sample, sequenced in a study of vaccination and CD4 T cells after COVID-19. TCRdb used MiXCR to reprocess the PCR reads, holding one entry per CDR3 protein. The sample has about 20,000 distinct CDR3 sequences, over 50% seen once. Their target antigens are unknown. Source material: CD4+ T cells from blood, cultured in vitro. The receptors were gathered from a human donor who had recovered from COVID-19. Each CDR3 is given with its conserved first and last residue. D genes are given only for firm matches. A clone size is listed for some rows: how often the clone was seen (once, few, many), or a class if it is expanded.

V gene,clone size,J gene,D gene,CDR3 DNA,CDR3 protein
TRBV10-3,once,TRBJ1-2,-,TGTGCCATCAGTGAGCCCGCGACTAACTATGGCTACACCTTC,CAISEPATNYGYTF
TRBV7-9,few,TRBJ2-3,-,TGTGCCAGCAGCTTAGTGGCAGAGGATACGCAGTATTTT,CASSLVAEDTQYF
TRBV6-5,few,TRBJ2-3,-,TGTGCCAGCAGTTACATCGGGGACACAGATACGCAGTATTTT,CASSYIGDTDTQYF
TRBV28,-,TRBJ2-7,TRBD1,TGTGCCAGCAGTCCCGGGACAGGGGAAGCCTACGAGCAGTACTTC,CASSPGTGEAYEQYF
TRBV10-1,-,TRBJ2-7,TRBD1,TGCGCCAGCAGTGAGTATGGGACAGGGATATACGAGCAGTACTTC,CASSEYGTGIYEQYF
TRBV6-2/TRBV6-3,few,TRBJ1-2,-,TGTGCCAGCAGTCCCAGAGACGGCTTCTATGGCTACACCTTC,CASSPRDGFYGYTF
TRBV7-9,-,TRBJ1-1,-,TGTGCCAGCAGCCCCGGGTCCATGAACACTGAAGCTTTCTTT,CASSPGSMNTEAFF
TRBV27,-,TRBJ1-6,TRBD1,TGTGCCAGCAGCACGACTCGACCGGGACAGGGGGGCTCACCCCTCCACTTT,CASSTTRPGQGGSPLHF
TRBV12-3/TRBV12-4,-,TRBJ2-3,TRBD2,TGTGCCAGCAGTTTAAGGGCTTGGGGAGGGGGCACAGATACGCAGTATTTT,CASSLRAWGGGTDTQYF
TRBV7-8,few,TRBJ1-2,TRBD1,TGTGCCAGCAGCTCATGGACAGGGCGGAACAGCTATGGCTACACCTTC,CASSSWTGRNSYGYTF
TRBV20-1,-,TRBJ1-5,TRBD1,TGCAGTGCTAGTACAGGGGGCCGGGGCAATCAGCCCCAGCATTTT,CSASTGGRGNQPQHF
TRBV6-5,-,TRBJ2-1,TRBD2,TGTGCCAGCAGTTACACTAGCGGGAATTGGGGCAATGAGCAGTTCTTC,CASSYTSGNWGNEQFF
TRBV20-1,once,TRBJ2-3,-,TGCAGTGCTAGGCAGGGCACAGATACGCAGTATTTT,CSARQGTDTQYF
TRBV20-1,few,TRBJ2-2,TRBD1,TGCAGTGCTAGTGGACAGCACAGGGGAACCGGGGAGCTGTTTTTT,CSASGQHRGTGELFF
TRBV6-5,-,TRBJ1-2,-,TGTGCCAGCAGTTATGGGGCTTTGAATGGCTACACCTTC,CASSYGALNGYTF
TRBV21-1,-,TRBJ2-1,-,TGTGCCAGCAGCTCCCACCTTAATGAGCAGTTCTTC,CASSSHLNEQFF
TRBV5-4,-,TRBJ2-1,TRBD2,TGTGCCAGCAGCTCACCGCCGGGACTAGACTACAATGAGCAGTTCTTC,CASSSPPGLDYNEQFF
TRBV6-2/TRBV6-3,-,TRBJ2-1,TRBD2,TGTGCCAGCAGCAAGAGGGCTAGCGGGTCAAGCTCCTACAATGAGCAGTTCTTC,CASSKRASGSSSYNEQFF
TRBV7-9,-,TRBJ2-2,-,TGTGCCAGCTATAGGGACGGGGAGCTGTTTTTT,CASYRDGELFF
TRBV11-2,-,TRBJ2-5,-,TGTGCCAGCAGCCCCCGAAACCAAGAGACCCAGTACTTC,CASSPRNQETQYF
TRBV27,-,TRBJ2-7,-,TGTGCCAGCAGTTACGCTCGTCGAGGGGCCTACGAGCAGTACTTC,CASSYARRGAYEQYF
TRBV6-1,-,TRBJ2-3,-,TGTGCCAGCAACAGGGACTTGACTAGCACAGATACGCAGTATTTT,CASNRDLTSTDTQYF
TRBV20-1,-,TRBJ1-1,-,TGCAGTGCTAGAGGAAAGGACCGATACAACCATGAAGCTTTCTTT,CSARGKDRYNHEAFF
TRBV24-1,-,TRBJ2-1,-,TGTGCCACCAGTGACCCGGGATTTCTCCGCGGAGAGCAGTTCTTC,CATSDPGFLRGEQFF
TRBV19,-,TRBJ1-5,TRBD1,TGTGCCAGTACCTCATTGGACAGGGGGCACAATCAGCCCCAGCATTTT,CASTSLDRGHNQPQHF
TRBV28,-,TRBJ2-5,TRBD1,TGTGCCAGCAATACAGGGGTGTGGACCCAGTACTTC,CASNTGVWTQYF
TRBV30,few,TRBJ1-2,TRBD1,TGTGCCTGGGCGGGACAGTGGCACACTGGCTACACCTTC,CAWAGQWHTGYTF
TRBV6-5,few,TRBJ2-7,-,TGTGCCAGCAGTTCCTTCTTTCACGGGAGATCCTACGAGCAGTACTTC,CASSSFFHGRSYEQYF
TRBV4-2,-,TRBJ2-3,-,TGTGCCAGCAGCCAAGATCTCAGGGGACAAAGCACAGATACGCAGTATTTT,CASSQDLRGQSTDTQYF
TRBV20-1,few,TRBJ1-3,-,TGCAGTGCCCGACTCAGAAGCTCTGGAAACACCATATATTTT,CSARLRSSGNTIYF
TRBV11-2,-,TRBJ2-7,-,TGTGCCAGCAGCTTAGATGTGACGGTTCTACCCTACGAGCAGTACTTC,CASSLDVTVLPYEQYF
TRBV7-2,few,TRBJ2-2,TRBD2,TGTGCCAGCAGCTTAAGGACCAGCGGGATGAGCCGAGGTTACACCGGGGAGCTGTTTTTT,CASSLRTSGMSRGYTGELFF
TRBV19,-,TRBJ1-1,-,TGTGCCAGTACGATCCGGGGGCGGACCGAAGCTTTCTTT,CASTIRGRTEAFF
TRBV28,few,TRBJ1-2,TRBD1,TGTGCCAGCAGCGATTACGGACAGGATGGCTACACCTTC,CASSDYGQDGYTF
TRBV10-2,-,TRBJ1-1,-,TGCGCCAGCAGTGAAGGCCCCCGGGGAGGGGTGAACACTGAAGCTTTCTTT,CASSEGPRGGVNTEAFF
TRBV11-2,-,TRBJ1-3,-,TGTGCCAGCATCCCGTCCGGCCCTGGAAACACCATATATTTT,CASIPSGPGNTIYF
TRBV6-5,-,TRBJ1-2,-,TGTGCCAGCAGTTACTCGTCGGGGGGCGGCCATGGCTACACCTTC,CASSYSSGGGHGYTF
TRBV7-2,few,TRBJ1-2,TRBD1,TGTGCCAGCAGCTCCTACCTGGGGACAGGCTATGGCTACACCTTC,CASSSYLGTGYGYTF
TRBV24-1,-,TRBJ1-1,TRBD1,TGTGCCACCAGCCCGACAGGGACCAACACTGAAGCTTTCTTT,CATSPTGTNTEAFF
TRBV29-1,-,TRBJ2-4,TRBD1,TGCAGCGTTGAACTCTCAGGGGGCGTCCATATAGCCAAAAACATTCAGTACTTC,CSVELSGGVHIAKNIQYF
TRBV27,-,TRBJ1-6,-,TGTGCCAGCAGTTTAAGAGTTAGCTCCTATAATTCACCCCTCCACTTT,CASSLRVSSYNSPLHF
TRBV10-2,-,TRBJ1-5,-,TGCGCCAGCAGTGATGGGGGAGTAGGTCTCAGGAATCAGCCCCAGCATTTT,CASSDGGVGLRNQPQHF
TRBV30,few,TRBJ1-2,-,TGTGCCTGGAGCGCAACCCCTCTGGCAGGGGACACCTTC,CAWSATPLAGDTF
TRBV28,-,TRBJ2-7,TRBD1,TGTGCCACAAACAGGGGGCTTTTCCACGAGCAGTACTTC,CATNRGLFHEQYF
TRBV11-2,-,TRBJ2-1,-,TGTGCCAGCAGCCGACTGAGAACCTTGGATGAGCAGTTCTTC,CASSRLRTLDEQFF